Listed below are T cell receptor beta chains from one sample, sequenced in a study of OX40 agonist ivuxolimab in advanced cancers. Produced via immunoSEQ multiplex PCR; TCRdb's table is partial and in-frame only. The sample contains about 64,000 clones, 80% to 90% of which appear only once. The source was CD4+ or CD8+ T cells sorted from blood, collected in a trial of the OX40 agonist ivuxolimab. The receptors stem from an adult with an advanced solid tumor such as melanoma, head and neck, liver or kidney cancer. CDR3s include the opening cysteine and the closing phenylalanine or tryptophan. Clone size is not always given. Where it is, it says once, few, many or a class for expanded clones.

J: TRBJ1-5; V: TRBV28; size: .; CDR3: CASSLGDRKNQPQHF
J: TRBJ2-1; V: TRBV6-5; size: .; CDR3: CASSRDSSYNEQFF
J: TRBJ2-7; V: TRBV27; size: .; CDR3: CASSLSAGPYEQYF
J: TRBJ1-5; V: TRBV4-2; size: .; CDR3: CASSQAGQGASQPQHF
J: TRBJ2-7; V: TRBV2; size: .; CDR3: CASRQDSYEQYF
J: TRBJ2-2; V: TRBV29-1; size: .; CDR3: CSVVEVAGGELFF
J: TRBJ2-3; V: TRBV5-4; size: .; CDR3: CASSLKRGSTDTQYF
J: TRBJ2-7; V: TRBV5-6; size: .; CDR3: CASRDKTSPKGEQYF
J: TRBJ2-7; V: TRBV5-6; size: .; CDR3: CASSPLDTHSYEQYF
J: TRBJ1-5; V: TRBV5-5; size: .; CDR3: CASSSGYFGNQPQHF
J: TRBJ2-1; V: TRBV29-1; size: many; CDR3: CSGLSGQGNEQFF
J: TRBJ1-4; V: TRBV5-4; size: .; CDR3: CASSLVGANEKLFF
J: TRBJ2-1; V: TRBV14; size: .; CDR3: CASSLAGTKNEQFF
J: TRBJ2-7; V: TRBV5-1; size: .; CDR3: CASSLETSYEQYF
J: TRBJ2-3; V: TRBV5-4; size: .; CDR3: CASSRTREPDTQYF
J: TRBJ1-2; V: TRBV19; size: .; CDR3: CAGSRDNYGYTF
J: TRBJ2-7; V: TRBV10-3; size: .; CDR3: CAIRGTGGDLLGYEQYF
J: TRBJ1-1; V: TRBV5-1; size: .; CDR3: CASSNRDRGDTEAFF
J: TRBJ2-7; V: TRBV9; size: .; CDR3: CASSVLTDSYEQYF
J: TRBJ2-1; V: TRBV5-1; size: .; CDR3: CASSPTGSWVYNEQFF
J: TRBJ2-2; V: TRBV7-3; size: few; CDR3: CASSPGTGRTGELFF
J: TRBJ2-1; V: TRBV7-9; size: once; CDR3: CASNPGTGTPEQFF
J: TRBJ1-1; V: TRBV5-1; size: .; CDR3: CASSSGDMNTEAFF
J: TRBJ2-3; V: TRBV7-2; size: .; CDR3: CASSSPPRAGADTQYF
J: TRBJ1-5; V: TRBV5-1; size: .; CDR3: CASSWDSNQPQHF
J: TRBJ2-5; V: TRBV5-1; size: .; CDR3: CASSSSGGETQYF
J: TRBJ2-3; V: TRBV7-7; size: .; CDR3: CASSLESGRTTDTQYF
J: TRBJ1-5; V: TRBV7-9; size: .; CDR3: CASSQDREDQPQHF
J: TRBJ1-5; V: TRBV18; size: once; CDR3: CASSPGPDQPQHF
J: TRBJ1-2; V: TRBV7-8; size: .; CDR3: CASSSDRTYGYTF
J: TRBJ2-3; V: TRBV5-1; size: .; CDR3: CASSWLGSGGSDTQYF
J: TRBJ2-6; V: TRBV11-3; size: .; CDR3: CASSLGGANVLTF
J: TRBJ2-6; V: TRBV7-2; size: .; CDR3: CASSSGGTGANVLTF
J: TRBJ2-1; V: TRBV11-3; size: .; CDR3: CASSLVSNNEQFF
J: TRBJ2-3; V: TRBV5-4; size: .; CDR3: CASSPRDSTDTQYF
J: TRBJ2-4; V: TRBV30; size: .; CDR3: CAWSVGPGGLAKNIQYF
J: TRBJ1-6; V: TRBV2; size: few; CDR3: CASTPAEGENSPLHF
J: TRBJ2-1; V: TRBV27; size: .; CDR3: CASSPLRGGNYNEQFF
J: TRBJ2-6; V: TRBV29-1; size: .; CDR3: CSITGSGANVLTF
J: TRBJ2-5; V: TRBV7-3; size: .; CDR3: CASSLSGGQETQYF
J: TRBJ1-5; V: TRBV10-2; size: .; CDR3: CASSGPPGRSPSNQPQHF
J: TRBJ2-2; V: TRBV2; size: .; CDR3: CASRADRSTRNTGELFF
J: TRBJ2-3; V: TRBV27; size: once; CDR3: CASSRKKGLAGGTDTQYF
J: TRBJ2-3; V: TRBV15; size: .; CDR3: CATRWDLGDTQYF
J: TRBJ2-1; V: TRBV7-2; size: .; CDR3: CASSLVALANEQFF
J: TRBJ1-1; V: TRBV7-6; size: .; CDR3: CASSLTPAGEAFF
J: TRBJ2-3; V: TRBV11-2; size: .; CDR3: CASSLGGGIGDTQYF
J: TRBJ1-5; V: TRBV6-1; size: .; CDR3: CASSEGWWVRSNQPQHF
J: TRBJ2-7; V: TRBV6-1; size: .; CDR3: CASRLAQAYEQYF
J: TRBJ2-2; V: TRBV5-1; size: .; CDR3: CASSGDGQGGELFF
J: TRBJ2-5; V: TRBV7-3; size: .; CDR3: CASSPTPRKETQYF
J: TRBJ2-1; V: TRBV7-3; size: .; CDR3: CASSLEAGNNEQFF